This T cell receptor beta chain appears in the sequencing data of a study of glioma-infiltrating T cells after dendritic cell vaccination. Study details: Treatment, given 2003 to 2012, was autologous tumor lysate-pulsed dendritic cell vaccination.

Regarding this clone: The antigen is unknown.

The CDR3 runs to 16 residues. V was cut by 0 bases and J by 1 base, with 12 bases left in between. Germline V gene sequence: CDR1 ENHRY, CDR2 SYGVKD. Regarding the study as a whole: Higher TCR clonality did not directly relate to longer survival.

Only patients with spare fresh-frozen tumor and over two years of follow-up were included. The PCR used 60 V beta and 13 J beta primers. Assay used: immunoSEQ multiplex PCR; TCRdb lists only in-frame clones, some missing. This table holds roughly 70,000 clones, almost 85% found once. The sequence was obtained from a human donor with glioblastoma. This material consisted of blood, taken before dendritic cell vaccination. The rearrangement uses TRBV10-3 and TRBJ2-5; possible D gene TRBD1, 5 bases. CDR3 in amino acids: CAISESSWGPQETQYF. CDR3 nucleotides: TGTGCCATCAGTGAGTCGAGCTGGGGCCCCCAAGAGACCCAGTACTTC.